Below are 14 T cell receptor beta chains sequenced from a single sample in a study of blood T cells in healthy people across ages. A sample-barcoded 5' primer and a J-beta primer mix were used in a second PCR of about 7 to 11 cycles. In TCRdb, the 5' RACE reads were re-called with MiXCR into one record per CDR3 protein. Found here are around 1,700,000 distinct CDR3 sequences, 28% of them singletons; the top ten hold about 7.7%. The specimen sequenced was blood. These receptors were collected from a woman in her twenties or thirties in good health.

This clonotype showed up just a few times. CDR3 nucleotides: TGTGCCAGCAGCTTAGATAAGACAGATACGCAGTATTTT. Protein: CASSLDKTDTQYF. J is TRBJ2-3 and V is TRBV11-2; no firm D call. The length of the CDR3 is 13 residues. Trimming removed 0 bases from V and 3 bases from J, with 4 bases in between. Germline values: CDR1 SGHAT, CDR2 FQNNGV.

This clonotype was seen at least ten times. The rearrangement joins TRBV28 to TRBJ2-5; 7 bases map to TRBD2. This CDR3 spans 16 amino acids. Germline loops: CDR1 MDHEN, CDR2 SYDVKM. The V gene end was trimmed by 6 bases and the J gene end by 3 bases; junction bases not matched to a gene: 13. DNA of the CDR3: TGTGCCAGCAGCCTGACCCGGAGACTAGCAGAAGAGACCCAGTACTTC. Translation gives CASSLTRRLAEETQYF.

This clonotype appeared a few times. The rearrangement links TRBV6-5 to TRBJ1-1, with D perhaps matching TRBD1 (5 bases). V was cut by 5 bases and J by 0 bases, with 10 bases left in between. Germline V gives CDR1 MNHEY, CDR2 SVGAGI. The CDR3 is 14 amino acids. CDR3 residues: CASSRNRLNTEAFF. As DNA, the CDR3 is TGTGCCAGCAGTCGAAACAGGTTGAACACTGAAGCTTTCTTT.

This clonotype was counted between two and nine times. The J gene is TRBJ2-3, the V gene TRBV29-1, with no clear D. Germline loops: CDR1 SQVTM, CDR2 ANQGSEA. V was clipped by 6 bases and J by 5 bases, with 15 bases between them. The CDR3 is 13 amino acids. CDR3 protein: CSVMSRFGDTQYF. In nucleotides, the CDR3 is TGCAGCGTGATGTCCAGGTTCGGAGATACGCAGTATTTT.

The CDR3 protein is CASSGSVGTGGSYEQYF. Written as DNA, the CDR3 is TGTGCCAGCAGTGGATCCGTCGGGACAGGGGGTTCCTACGAGCAGTACTTC. The rearrangement uses TRBV12-3 or TRBV12-4 and TRBJ2-7; 11 bases align to TRBD1. The V gene end was trimmed by 5 bases and the J gene end by 1 base; junction bases not matched to a gene: 10. The CDR3 extends over 17 amino acids.

This clonotype was detected a few times. The chain couples TRBV12-3 or TRBV12-4 to TRBJ2-1; D gene ambiguous. This CDR3 has 14 amino acids. Deletions cut 8 bases from V and 0 bases from J, with 11 bases between. CDR3 residues: CASGDQPSYNEQFF. The CDR3 DNA follows: TGTGCCAGCGGTGACCAACCCTCCTACAATGAGCAGTTCTTC.

A remark on this clonotype: One end of the junction does not line up with germline, which may come from a read error. The rearrangement uses TRBV14 and TRBJ2-7; TRBD1 or TRBD2 may be the D gene (6 bases each). The CDR3 consists of 15 residues. Germline CDR1 SGHDN, CDR2 FVKESK. As DNA, the CDR3 is TGTGCCGGCAGCCTACAATTGGGGGGCACCTACGAGCAGTACTTC. This translates into CAGSLQLGGTYEQYF.

This chain joins TRBV7-2 and TRBJ2-7, with 9 bases identical to TRBD1. Germline V gene data show CDR1 as SGHTA and CDR2 as FQGNSA. V was clipped by 5 bases and J by 7 bases; unmatched bases: 9. This CDR3 has 14 amino acids. DNA of the CDR3: TGTGCCAGCAGCCGGACAGGGGCGATGGCGGAGCAGTACTTC. Translating gives CASSRTGAMAEQYF.

This clonotype was counted between two and nine times. The V and J genes are TRBV21-1 and TRBJ2-5; the table names TRBD2, a call not compared with the DNA. TRBV21-1 is listed as a pseudogene. The CDR3 extends over 13 amino acids. The chain's CDR3 is CANPRGDGETQYF. DNA of the CDR3: TGTGCCAACCCGCGAGGAGACGGAGAGACCCAGTACTTC.

This clonotype was found a few times. J is TRBJ2-7 and V is TRBV6-6; tentatively, D is TRBD1 (6 bases). CDR3 length: 14 amino acids. The germline V gene has CDR1 MNHNY and CDR2 SVGAGI (reference sequence). V lost 6 bases and J 2 bases, leaving 14 bases between the germline ends. The CDR3 DNA sequence: TGTGCCAGCAGCCCTTCGGGACAAGCCTACGAGCAGTACTTC. Amino acids: CASSPSGQAYEQYF.

The genes are TRBV5-6 and TRBJ2-7, with TRBD2 as a possible D gene (5 bases). The better agreement between TRBJ2-5 and the DNA end casts doubt on the J call. This CDR3 is 14 amino acids long. The germline gives CDR1 SGHDT, CDR2 YYEEEE. CDR3 residues: CASSVRTGTETQYF. The CDR3 DNA follows: TGTGCCAGCAGTGTTAGGACGGGAACAGAGACCCAGTACTTC.

This clonotype occurred once. The V and J genes are TRBV3-1 and TRBJ1-1; TRBD1 aligns across 10 bases. The germline gives CDR1 LGHDT, CDR2 YNNKEL (reference sequence). After removal of 4 bases from V and 11 bases from J, the junction contained 10 bases not matched to a gene. The CDR3 covers 14 residues. The CDR3 DNA reads TGTGCCAGCAGCCCTCGGGACAGGGGAACAAAGGCTTTCTTT. This sequence encodes CASSPRDRGTKAFF. The full variable domain, completed using reference TRBV3-1 and TRBJ1-1, is DTAVSQTPKYLVTQMGNDKSIKCEQNLGHDTMYWYKQDSKKFLKIMFSYNNKELIINETVPNRFSPKSPDKAHLNLHINSLELGDSAVYFCASSPRDRGTKAFFGQGTRLTVV.

This clonotype occurred a few times. The J gene is TRBJ2-5, the V gene TRBV27, with 10 bases matching TRBD2. CDR1 and CDR2 (germline): MNHEY, SMNVEV (reference sequence). With V trimmed by 5 bases and J by 3 bases, 9 bases remained unmatched. This CDR3 is built from 16 residues. As DNA, the CDR3 is TGTGCCAGCAGTCCCGGACTAGCGGACTTCAAAGAGACCCAGTACTTC. This translates into CASSPGLADFKETQYF.

This clonotype has at least ten counts. This rearrangement joins TRBV20-1 to TRBJ2-7, with a possible D match to TRBD1 (5 bases). The CDR3 has 14 amino acids. Germline values: CDR1 DFQATT, CDR2 SNEGSKA (reference sequence). The V end lost 4 bases, the J end lost 3 bases, and 16 bases lay between the germline ends. CDR3 DNA sequence: TGCAGTGCTAATCTTAGGACACGAGACTACGAGCAGTACTTC. Its translation is CSANLRTRDYEQYF.